This T cell receptor (beta chain) was identified in a study of T cells after yellow fever vaccination. TCRdb re-called the 5' RACE reads through MiXCR, storing one row per CDR3 protein. The repertoire has a few hundred thousand distinct CDR3 sequences, over 4% of them found once; the top ten carry 20% to 25%. Study-level results: Post-booster samples contained most primary-vaccination clones (approximately 96% CD4, around 90% CD8).

With V trimmed by 4 bases and J by 5 bases, 11 bases remained unmatched. The CDR3 spans 16 residues. CDR1 is SGHRS, CDR2 YFSETQ, per germline. Remarks on this clonotype: The antigen remains undetermined.

The source of this sequence is a man aged 18 to 29 who received the YFV17D yellow fever vaccine. Sample: PBMCs, taken 5 days after the yellow fever booster vaccination. The rearrangement uses TRBV5-1 and TRBJ1-1, with 10 bases that match TRBD1. The CDR3 protein is CASSGEPTGGRTEAFF. In nucleotides, the CDR3 is TGCGCCAGCAGCGGGGAACCGACAGGGGGCAGGACTGAAGCTTTCTTT. The variable domain in full, with the rest retrieved from reference TRBV5-1 and TRBJ1-1, is KAGVTQTPRYLIKTRGQQVTLSCSPISGHRSVSWYQQTPGQGLQFLFEYFSETQRNKGNFPGRFSGRQFSNSRSEMNVSTLELGDSALYLCASSGEPTGGRTEAFFGQGTRLTVV.